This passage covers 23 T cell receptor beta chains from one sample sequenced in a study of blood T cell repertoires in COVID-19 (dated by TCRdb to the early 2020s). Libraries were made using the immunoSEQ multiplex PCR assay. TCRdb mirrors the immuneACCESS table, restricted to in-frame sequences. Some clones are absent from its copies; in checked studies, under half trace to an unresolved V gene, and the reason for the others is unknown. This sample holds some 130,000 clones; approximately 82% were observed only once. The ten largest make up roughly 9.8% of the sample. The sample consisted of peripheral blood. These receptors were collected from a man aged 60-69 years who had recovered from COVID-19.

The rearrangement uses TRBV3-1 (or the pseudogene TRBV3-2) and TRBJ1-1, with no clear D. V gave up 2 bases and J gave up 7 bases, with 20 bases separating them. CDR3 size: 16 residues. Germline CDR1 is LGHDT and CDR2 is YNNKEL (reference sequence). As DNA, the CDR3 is TGTGCCAGCAGCCAAACAACTCCCGAGGCTGCGGATGAAGCTTTCTTT. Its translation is CASSQTTPEAADEAFF.

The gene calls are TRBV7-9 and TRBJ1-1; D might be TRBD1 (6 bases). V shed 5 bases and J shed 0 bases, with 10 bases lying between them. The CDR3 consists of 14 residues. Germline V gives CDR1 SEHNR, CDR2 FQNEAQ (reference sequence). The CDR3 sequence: CASSETGLNTEAFF. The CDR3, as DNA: TGTGCCAGCAGCGAGACAGGTTTGAACACTGAAGCTTTCTTT.

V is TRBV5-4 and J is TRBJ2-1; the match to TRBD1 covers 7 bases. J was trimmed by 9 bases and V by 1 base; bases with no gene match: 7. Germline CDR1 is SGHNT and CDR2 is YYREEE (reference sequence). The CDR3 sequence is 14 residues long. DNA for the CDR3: TGTGCCAGCAGCTTGAATCAGGGGGTGGGTGAGCAGTTCTTC. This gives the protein CASSLNQGVGEQFF.

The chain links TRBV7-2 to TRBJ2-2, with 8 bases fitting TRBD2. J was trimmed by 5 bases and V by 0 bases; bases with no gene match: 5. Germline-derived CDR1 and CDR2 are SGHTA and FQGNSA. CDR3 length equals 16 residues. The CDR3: CASSLAAGGGTGELFF. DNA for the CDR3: TGTGCCAGCAGCTTAGCGGCGGGAGGAGGGACCGGGGAGCTGTTTTTT.

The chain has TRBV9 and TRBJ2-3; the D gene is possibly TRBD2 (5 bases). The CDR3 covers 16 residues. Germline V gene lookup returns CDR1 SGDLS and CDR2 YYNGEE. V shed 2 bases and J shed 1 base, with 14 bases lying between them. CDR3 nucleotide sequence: TGTGCCAGCAGCGTCGGGGTCTTGACTGGCACAGATACGCAGTATTTT. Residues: CASSVGVLTGTDTQYF.

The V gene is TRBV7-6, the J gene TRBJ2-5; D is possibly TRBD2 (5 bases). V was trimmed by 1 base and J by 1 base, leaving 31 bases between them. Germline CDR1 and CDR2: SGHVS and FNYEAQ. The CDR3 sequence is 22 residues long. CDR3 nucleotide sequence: TGTGCCAGCAGCTTAGATTTAAGGAGGCTTACACTGCCCCCCTCCCGCCAAGAGACCCAGTACTTC. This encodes CASSLDLRRLTLPPSRQETQYF. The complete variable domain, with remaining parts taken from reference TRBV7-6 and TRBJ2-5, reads GAGVSQSPRYKVTKRGQDVALRCDPISGHVSLYWYRQALGQGPEFLTYFNYEAQQDKSGLPNDRFSAERPEGSISTLTIQRTEQRDSAMYRCASSLDLRRLTLPPSRQETQYFGPGTRLLVL.

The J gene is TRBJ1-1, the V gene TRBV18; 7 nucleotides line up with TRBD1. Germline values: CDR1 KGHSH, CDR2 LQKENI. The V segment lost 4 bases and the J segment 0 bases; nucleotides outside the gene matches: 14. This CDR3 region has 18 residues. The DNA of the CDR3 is TGTGCCAGCTCACGCGAAAGGACAGGCGGACCTATGAACACTGAAGCTTTCTTT. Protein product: CASSRERTGGPMNTEAFF.

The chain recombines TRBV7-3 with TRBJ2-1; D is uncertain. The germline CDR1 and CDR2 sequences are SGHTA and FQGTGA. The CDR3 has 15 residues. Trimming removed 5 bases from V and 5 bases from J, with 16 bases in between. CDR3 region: CASSANLGRNNEQFF. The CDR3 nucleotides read TGTGCCAGCAGCGCGAATCTAGGTAGGAACAATGAGCAGTTCTTC.

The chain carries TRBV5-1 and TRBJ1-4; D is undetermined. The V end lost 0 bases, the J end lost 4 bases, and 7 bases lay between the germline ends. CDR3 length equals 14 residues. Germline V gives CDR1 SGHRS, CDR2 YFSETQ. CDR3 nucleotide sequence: TGCGCCAGCAGCTTGGGGCCGAATAATGAAAAACTGTTTTTT. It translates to CASSLGPNNEKLFF.

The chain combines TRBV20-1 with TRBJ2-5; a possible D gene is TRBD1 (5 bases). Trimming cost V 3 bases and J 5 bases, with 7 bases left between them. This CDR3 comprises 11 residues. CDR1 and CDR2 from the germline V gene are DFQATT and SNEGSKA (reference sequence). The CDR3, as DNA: TGCAGTGCTAGGAAGGGGGAGACCCAGTACTTC. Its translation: CSARKGETQYF.

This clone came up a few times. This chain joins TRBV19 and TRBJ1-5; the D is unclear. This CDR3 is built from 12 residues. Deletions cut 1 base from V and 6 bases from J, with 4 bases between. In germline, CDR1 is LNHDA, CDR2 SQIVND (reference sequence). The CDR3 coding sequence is TGTGCCAGTAGTATAGCCGGTCAGCCCCAGCATTTT. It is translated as CASSIAGQPQHF.

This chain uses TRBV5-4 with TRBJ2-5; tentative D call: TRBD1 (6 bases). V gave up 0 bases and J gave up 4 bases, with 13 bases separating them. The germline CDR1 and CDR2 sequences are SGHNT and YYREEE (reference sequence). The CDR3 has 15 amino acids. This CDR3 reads CASSLAGRGRETQYF. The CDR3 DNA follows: TGTGCCAGCAGCTTGGCTGGCAGGGGAAGAGAGACCCAGTACTTC.

CDR3 in DNA: TGTGCCAGCAGCCAACCTAGCGTCTATGGCTACACCTTC. Translated: CASSQPSVYGYTF. This sequence joins TRBV7-2 and TRBJ1-2; no firm D call. This CDR3 is built from 13 residues. From germline, CDR1 is SGHTA and CDR2 FQGNSA. The ends were cut back, 5 bases at V and 4 bases at J, with 11 bases in the middle.

CDR3 sequence reads: CASNGGLVYGYTF. CDR3 in DNA: TGTGCCAGCAACGGAGGGTTGGTCTATGGCTACACCTTC. This chain joins TRBV5-8 and TRBJ1-2; D ambiguous. Germline CDR1 and CDR2: SGHTS and YDEGEE. The CDR3 has 13 residues. V gave up 6 bases and J gave up 4 bases, with 13 bases separating them.

CDR3 in DNA: TGTGCCAGCAGCGTAGCGGGAGGGCCTGGCGAGCAGTACTTC. Its translation: CASSVAGGPGEQYF. The chain couples TRBV9 to TRBJ2-7; 8 nucleotides match TRBD2. The CDR3 contains 14 residues. Germline lookup yields CDR1 SGDLS and CDR2 YYNGEE. The V gene end was trimmed by 0 bases and the J gene end by 6 bases; junction bases not matched to a gene: 5.

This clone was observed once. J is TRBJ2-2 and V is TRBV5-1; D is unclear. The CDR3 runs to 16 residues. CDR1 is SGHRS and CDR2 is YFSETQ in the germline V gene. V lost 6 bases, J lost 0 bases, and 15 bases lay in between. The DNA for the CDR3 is TGCGCCAGCACCCGAACGGCAGCGTCGAACACCGGGGAGCTGTTTTTT. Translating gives CASTRTAASNTGELFF.

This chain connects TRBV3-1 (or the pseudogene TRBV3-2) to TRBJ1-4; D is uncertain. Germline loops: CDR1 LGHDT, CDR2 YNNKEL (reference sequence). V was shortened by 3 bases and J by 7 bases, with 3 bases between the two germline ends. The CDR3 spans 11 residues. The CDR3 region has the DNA TGTGCCAGCAGCCAGAGTGAAAAACTGTTTTTT. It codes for CASSQSEKLFF.

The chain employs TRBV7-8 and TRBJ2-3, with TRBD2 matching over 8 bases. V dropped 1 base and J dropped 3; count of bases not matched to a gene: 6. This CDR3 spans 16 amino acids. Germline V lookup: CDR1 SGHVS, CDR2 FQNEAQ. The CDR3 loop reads CASSLDPSGGTDTQYF. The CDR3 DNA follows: TGTGCCAGCAGCTTAGATCCCAGCGGGGGAACAGATACGCAGTATTTT.

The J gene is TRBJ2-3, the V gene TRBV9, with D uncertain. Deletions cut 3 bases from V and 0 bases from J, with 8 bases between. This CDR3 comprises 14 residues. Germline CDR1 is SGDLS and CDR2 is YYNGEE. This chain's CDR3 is CASSGYSSTDTQYF. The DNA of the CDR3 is TGTGCCAGCAGCGGATACAGTAGCACAGATACGCAGTATTTT.

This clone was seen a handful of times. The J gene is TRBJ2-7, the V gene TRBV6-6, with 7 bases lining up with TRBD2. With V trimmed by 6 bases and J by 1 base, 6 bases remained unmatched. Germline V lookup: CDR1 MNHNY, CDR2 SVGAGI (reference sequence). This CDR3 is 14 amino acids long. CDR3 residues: CASSLTSVSYEQYF. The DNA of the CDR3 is TGTGCCAGCAGCTTAACTAGCGTTTCCTACGAGCAGTACTTC.

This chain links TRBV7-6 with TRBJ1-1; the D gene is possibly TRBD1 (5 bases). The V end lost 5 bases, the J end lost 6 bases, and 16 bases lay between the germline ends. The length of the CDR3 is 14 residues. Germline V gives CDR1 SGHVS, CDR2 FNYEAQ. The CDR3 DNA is TGTGCCAGCAGCCCAGGGCCCGCTAGGTCTGAAGCTTTCTTT. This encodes CASSPGPARSEAFF. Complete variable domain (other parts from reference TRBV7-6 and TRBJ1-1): GAGVSQSPRYKVTKRGQDVALRCDPISGHVSLYWYRQALGQGPEFLTYFNYEAQQDKSGLPNDRFSAERPEGSISTLTIQRTEQRDSAMYRCASSPGPARSEAFFGQGTRLTVV.

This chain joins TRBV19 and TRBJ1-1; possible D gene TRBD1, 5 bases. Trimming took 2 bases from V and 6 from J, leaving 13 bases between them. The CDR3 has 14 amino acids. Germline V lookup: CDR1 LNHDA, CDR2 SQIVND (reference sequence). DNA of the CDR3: TGTGCCAGTAGTATATTGAGGGGAGGCTCTGAAGCTTTCTTT. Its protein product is CASSILRGGSEAFF.

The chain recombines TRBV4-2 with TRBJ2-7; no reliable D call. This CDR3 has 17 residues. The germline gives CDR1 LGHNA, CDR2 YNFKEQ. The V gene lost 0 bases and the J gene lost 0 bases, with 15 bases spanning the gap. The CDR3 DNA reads TGTGCCAGCAGCCAAGATCCTGCGGATTTCATCTCCTACGAGCAGTACTTC. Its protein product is CASSQDPADFISYEQYF.